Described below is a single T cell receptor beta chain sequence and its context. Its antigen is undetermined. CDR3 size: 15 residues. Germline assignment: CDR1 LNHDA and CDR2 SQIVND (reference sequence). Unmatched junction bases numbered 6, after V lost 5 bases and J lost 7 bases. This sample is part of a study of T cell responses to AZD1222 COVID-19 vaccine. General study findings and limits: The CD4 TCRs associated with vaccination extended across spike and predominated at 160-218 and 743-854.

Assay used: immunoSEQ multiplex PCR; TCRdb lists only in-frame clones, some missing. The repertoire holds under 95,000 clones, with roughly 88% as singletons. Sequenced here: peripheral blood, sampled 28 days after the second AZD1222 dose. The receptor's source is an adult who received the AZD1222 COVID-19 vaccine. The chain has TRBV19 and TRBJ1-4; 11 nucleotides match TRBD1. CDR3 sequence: CASSSRTGGFEKLFF. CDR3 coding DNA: TGTGCCAGTAGTTCGAGGACAGGGGGCTTTGAAAAACTGTTTTTT.